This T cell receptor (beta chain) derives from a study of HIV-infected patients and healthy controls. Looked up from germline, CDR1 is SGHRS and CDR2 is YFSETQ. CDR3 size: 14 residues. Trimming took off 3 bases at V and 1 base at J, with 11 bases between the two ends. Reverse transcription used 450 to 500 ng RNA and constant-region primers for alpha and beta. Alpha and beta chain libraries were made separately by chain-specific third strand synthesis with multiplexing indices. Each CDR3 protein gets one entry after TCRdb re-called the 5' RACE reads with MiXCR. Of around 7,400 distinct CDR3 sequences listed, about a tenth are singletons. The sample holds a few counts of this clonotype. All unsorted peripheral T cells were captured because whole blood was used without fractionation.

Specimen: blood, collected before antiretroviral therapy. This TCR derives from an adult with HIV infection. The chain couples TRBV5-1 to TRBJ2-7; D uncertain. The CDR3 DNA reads TGCGCCAGCAGCTCGTTACAAATGTCCTACGAGCAGTACTTC. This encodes CASSSLQMSYEQYF.